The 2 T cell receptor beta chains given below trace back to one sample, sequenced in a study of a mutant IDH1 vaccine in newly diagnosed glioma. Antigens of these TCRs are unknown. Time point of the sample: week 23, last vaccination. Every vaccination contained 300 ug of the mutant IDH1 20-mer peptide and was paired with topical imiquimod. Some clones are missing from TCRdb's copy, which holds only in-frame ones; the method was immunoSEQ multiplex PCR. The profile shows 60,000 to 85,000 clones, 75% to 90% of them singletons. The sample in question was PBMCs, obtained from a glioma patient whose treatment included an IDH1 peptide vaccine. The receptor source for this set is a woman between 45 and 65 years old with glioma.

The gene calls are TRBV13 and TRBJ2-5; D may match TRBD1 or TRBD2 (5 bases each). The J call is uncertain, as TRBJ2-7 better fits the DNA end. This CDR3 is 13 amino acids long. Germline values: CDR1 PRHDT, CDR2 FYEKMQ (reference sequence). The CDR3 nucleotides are TGTGCCAGCAGCTTAGGCAGGGACCACGAGCAGTACTTC. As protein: CASSLGRDHEQYF.

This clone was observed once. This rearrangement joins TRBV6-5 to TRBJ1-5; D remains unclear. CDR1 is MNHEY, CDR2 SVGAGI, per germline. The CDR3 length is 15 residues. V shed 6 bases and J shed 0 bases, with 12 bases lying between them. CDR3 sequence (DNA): TGTGCCAGCAGCCTGACGGGGAATAGCAATCAGCCCCAGCATTTT. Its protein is CASSLTGNSNQPQHF.